A single sample gave rise to the 3 T cell receptor beta chains below, sequenced in a study of blood T cell repertoires in COVID-19. Clones were read by immunoSEQ multiplex PCR, and TCRdb kept only the in-frame ones, dropping some. The sample records about 380,000 clones, 70% to 85% being singletons. Sequencing used peripheral blood. These receptors all stem from a human donor with acute or convalescent COVID-19. The donor label of this sample is uncertain.

The V and J genes are TRBV28 and TRBJ1-5; 9 bases align to TRBD1. There are 17 residues in the CDR3. V gave up 4 bases and J gave up 7 bases; unmatched junction bases: 14. Per the germline V gene, CDR1 is MDHEN and CDR2 is SYDVKM. In DNA, the CDR3 is TGTGCCAGCAGTTCACAGACAGGGGGTATAGGAGGACAGCCCCAGCATTTT. This translates into CASSSQTGGIGGQPQHF.

This rearrangement joins TRBV7-2 to TRBJ1-1; D is unclear. Germline values: CDR1 SGHTA, CDR2 FQGNSA. V lost 1 base to trimming and J lost 7 bases, with 10 bases between them. The CDR3 has 13 residues. The CDR3 loop reads CASSLVTAGEAFF. As DNA, the CDR3 is TGTGCCAGCAGCTTAGTAACGGCAGGTGAAGCTTTCTTT.

V is TRBV4-1 and J is TRBJ1-1, with D maybe TRBD1 (6 bases). The CDR3 has 17 residues. Germline V gene data show CDR1 as MGHRA and CDR2 as YSYEKL. V was clipped by 0 bases and J by 1 base, with 15 bases between them. This chain's CDR3 is CASSQDPIGRGNTEAFF. CDR3 in DNA: TGCGCCAGCAGCCAAGATCCCATCGGCAGGGGGAACACTGAAGCTTTCTTT.